These T cell receptor beta chains were read from a single sample in a study of T cells after yellow fever vaccination. TCRdb re-called the 5' RACE reads through MiXCR, storing one row per CDR3 protein. The data show a few hundred thousand distinct CDR3 sequences, less than 4.5% seen once. This material consisted of PBMCs, taken on the day of the yellow fever booster vaccination. These receptors came from a man younger than 35 who received the YFV17D yellow fever vaccine. Both conserved end residues are part of each CDR3. The order of the fields is clone size, V gene, J gene, D gene, CDR3 protein, CDR3 DNA. D genes are given only for firm matches. Clone sizes are given selectively: once, few, many, or a class where the clone is expanded.

clone size: many; V gene: TRBV11-2; J gene: TRBJ1-1; D gene: TRBD1; CDR3 protein: CASSARDRGVTEAFF; CDR3 DNA: TGTGCCAGCAGCGCCCGGGACAGGGGTGTCACTGAAGCTTTCTTT
clone size: NA; V gene: TRBV11-1; J gene: TRBJ2-3; D gene: TRBD2; CDR3 protein: CASSPSGGPNTQYF; CDR3 DNA: TGTGCCAGCAGCCCCAGCGGGGGGCCTAATACGCAGTATTTT
clone size: NA; V gene: TRBV7-8; J gene: TRBJ1-1; D gene: NA; CDR3 protein: CASSLGGSLNTEAFF; CDR3 DNA: TGTGCCAGCAGCTTAGGAGGGAGTCTGAACACTGAAGCTTTCTTT
clone size: many; V gene: TRBV12-3/TRBV12-4; J gene: TRBJ2-3; D gene: NA; CDR3 protein: CASSLETAWDTQYF; CDR3 DNA: TGTGCCAGCAGTTTAGAAACAGCGTGGGATACGCAGTATTTT
clone size: many; V gene: TRBV7-9; J gene: TRBJ1-1; D gene: NA; CDR3 protein: CASSSQGGTEAFF; CDR3 DNA: TGTGCCAGCAGCTCGCAGGGAGGCACTGAAGCTTTCTTT
clone size: few; V gene: TRBV12-3/TRBV12-4; J gene: TRBJ2-5; D gene: NA; CDR3 protein: CASSLGPTQYF; CDR3 DNA: TGTGCCAGCAGTTTAGGACCGACCCAGTACTTC
clone size: few; V gene: TRBV18; J gene: TRBJ2-1; D gene: TRBD2; CDR3 protein: CASSPGQSEALAGGIRSNEQFF; CDR3 DNA: TGTGCCAGCTCACCCGGGCAGAGTGAGGCCCTAGCGGGGGGGATTAGGTCGAATGAGCAGTTCTTC
clone size: NA; V gene: TRBV4-1; J gene: TRBJ2-3; D gene: TRBD2; CDR3 protein: CASSPGLAGGPDTQYF; CDR3 DNA: TGCGCCAGCAGCCCGGGACTAGCGGGGGGGCCTGATACGCAGTATTTT
clone size: NA; V gene: TRBV18; J gene: TRBJ1-5; D gene: NA; CDR3 protein: CASSPNSAGKYNQPQHF; CDR3 DNA: TGTGCCAGCTCACCAAATTCCGCGGGAAAATACAATCAGCCCCAGCATTTT
clone size: NA; V gene: TRBV5-1; J gene: TRBJ2-6; D gene: NA; CDR3 protein: CASSQGLRGANVLTF; CDR3 DNA: TGCGCCAGCAGTCAGGGGTTAAGAGGGGCCAACGTCCTGACTTTC
clone size: many; V gene: TRBV20-1; J gene: TRBJ2-1; D gene: NA; CDR3 protein: CSASWPNYNEQFF; CDR3 DNA: TGCAGTGCTAGTTGGCCCAACTACAATGAGCAGTTCTTC
clone size: NA; V gene: TRBV6-5; J gene: TRBJ1-2; D gene: NA; CDR3 protein: CASSYSIGARYGYTF; CDR3 DNA: TGTGCCAGCAGTTACTCGATCGGGGCTAGGTATGGCTACACCTTC
clone size: NA; V gene: TRBV5-1; J gene: TRBJ1-6; D gene: NA; CDR3 protein: CASKSDPLSDNSPLHF; CDR3 DNA: TGCGCCAGCAAGTCTGATCCCCTTTCTGATAATTCACCCCTCCACTTT
clone size: NA; V gene: TRBV15; J gene: TRBJ2-3; D gene: TRBD2; CDR3 protein: CATSSVTGTSGVASTDTQYF; CDR3 DNA: TGTGCCACCAGCAGCGTAACCGGGACTAGCGGGGTTGCTAGCACAGATACGCAGTATTTT
clone size: many; V gene: TRBV4-3; J gene: TRBJ2-3; D gene: NA; CDR3 protein: CASSQGGDPATDTQYF; CDR3 DNA: TGCGCCAGCAGCCAAGGGGGGGACCCAGCCACAGATACGCAGTATTTT
clone size: NA; V gene: TRBV2; J gene: TRBJ1-2; D gene: TRBD1; CDR3 protein: CASRKDRENGYTF; CDR3 DNA: TGTGCCAGCAGGAAGGACAGGGAGAATGGCTACACCTTC
clone size: many; V gene: TRBV6-6; J gene: TRBJ2-6; D gene: NA; CDR3 protein: CASSYSGGPSSGANVLTF; CDR3 DNA: TGTGCCAGCAGTTACTCAGGGGGACCTTCCTCTGGGGCCAACGTCCTGACTTTC
clone size: NA; V gene: TRBV5-1; J gene: TRBJ1-6; D gene: TRBD1; CDR3 protein: CASSSPQGQLSYNSPLHF; CDR3 DNA: TGCGCCAGCAGCTCGCCCCAGGGACAGCTCTCCTATAATTCACCCCTCCACTTT
clone size: NA; V gene: TRBV9; J gene: TRBJ2-7; D gene: NA; CDR3 protein: CASSPRGGGGFPYEQYF; CDR3 DNA: TGTGCCAGCAGCCCTAGGGGAGGGGGGGGCTTCCCCTACGAGCAGTACTTC
clone size: many; V gene: TRBV18; J gene: TRBJ1-5; D gene: NA; CDR3 protein: CASSPPWQGPYSNQPQHF; CDR3 DNA: TGTGCCAGCTCACCACCGTGGCAGGGCCCATATAGCAATCAGCCCCAGCATTTT
clone size: many; V gene: TRBV11-2; J gene: TRBJ2-3; D gene: NA; CDR3 protein: CASSLQGTRSTDTQYF; CDR3 DNA: TGTGCCAGCAGCTTACAGGGGACCCGGAGCACAGATACGCAGTATTTT
clone size: many; V gene: TRBV11-2; J gene: TRBJ2-3; D gene: NA; CDR3 protein: CASSWIGSTQRADTQYF; CDR3 DNA: TGTGCCAGCAGCTGGATAGGATCGACACAGAGGGCAGATACGCAGTATTTT
clone size: few; V gene: TRBV7-2; J gene: TRBJ2-5; D gene: NA; CDR3 protein: CASSQRWGAKQETQYF; CDR3 DNA: TGTGCCAGCAGCCAACGGTGGGGGGCGAAACAAGAGACCCAGTACTTC
clone size: NA; V gene: TRBV24-1; J gene: TRBJ2-1; D gene: NA; CDR3 protein: CATSDWTNEQFF; CDR3 DNA: TGTGCCACCAGTGATTGGACGAATGAGCAGTTCTTC
clone size: few; V gene: TRBV15; J gene: TRBJ2-1; D gene: TRBD1; CDR3 protein: CATSNLHPGQGGNEQFF; CDR3 DNA: TGTGCCACCAGCAATTTACACCCGGGACAGGGAGGCAATGAGCAGTTCTTC
clone size: few; V gene: TRBV10-3; J gene: TRBJ2-3; D gene: NA; CDR3 protein: CAISGGVTRTDTQYF; CDR3 DNA: TGTGCCATCAGTGGGGGGGTCACTCGCACAGATACGCAGTATTTT
clone size: NA; V gene: TRBV23-1; J gene: TRBJ1-3; D gene: TRBD1; CDR3 protein: CASSPNQGAGNTIYF; CDR3 DNA: TGCGCCAGCAGTCCAAACCAGGGGGCCGGAAACACCATATATTTT
clone size: NA; V gene: TRBV6-5; J gene: TRBJ2-7; D gene: TRBD1; CDR3 protein: CASSYSGTDRYEQYF; CDR3 DNA: TGTGCCAGCAGTTACTCCGGGACAGATAGGTACGAGCAGTACTTC
clone size: NA; V gene: TRBV7-6; J gene: TRBJ2-6; D gene: TRBD1; CDR3 protein: CASSSLDRAGANVLTF; CDR3 DNA: TGTGCCAGCAGCTCACTGGACAGGGCTGGGGCCAACGTCCTGACTTTC
clone size: NA; V gene: TRBV11-3; J gene: TRBJ1-6; D gene: NA; CDR3 protein: CASSTGQSNSPLHF; CDR3 DNA: TGTGCCAGCAGCACTGGACAGAGTAATTCACCCCTCCACTTT
clone size: NA; V gene: TRBV30; J gene: TRBJ2-7; D gene: NA; CDR3 protein: CAWSVRAFYEQYF; CDR3 DNA: TGTGCCTGGAGTGTACGAGCTTTCTACGAGCAGTACTTC
clone size: many; V gene: TRBV10-3; J gene: TRBJ1-2; D gene: TRBD1; CDR3 protein: CAISVTGTGESGYTF; CDR3 DNA: TGTGCCATCAGTGTCACCGGGACAGGGGAATCAGGCTACACCTTC
clone size: many; V gene: TRBV12-3/TRBV12-4; J gene: TRBJ1-5; D gene: TRBD1; CDR3 protein: CASTRTGDQPQHF; CDR3 DNA: TGTGCCAGCACTCGGACAGGCGATCAGCCCCAGCATTTT
clone size: few; V gene: TRBV11-3; J gene: TRBJ2-4; D gene: TRBD1; CDR3 protein: CASSLDRSRDRVEENIQYF; CDR3 DNA: TGTGCCAGCAGCTTAGATAGGAGCCGGGACAGGGTGGAAGAAAACATTCAGTACTTC
clone size: NA; V gene: TRBV4-1; J gene: TRBJ2-1; D gene: TRBD2; CDR3 protein: CASSQDGGGEQFF; CDR3 DNA: TGCGCCAGCAGCCAAGACGGGGGGGGTGAGCAGTTCTTC
clone size: few; V gene: TRBV6-5; J gene: TRBJ1-1; D gene: TRBD1; CDR3 protein: CASSPRTGWIVNTEAFF; CDR3 DNA: TGTGCCAGCAGTCCGCGGACAGGGTGGATCGTCAACACTGAAGCTTTCTTT
clone size: few; V gene: TRBV5-1; J gene: TRBJ1-1; D gene: NA; CDR3 protein: CASSLVGGSEAFF; CDR3 DNA: TGCGCCAGCAGCTTGGTCGGGGGCTCTGAAGCTTTCTTT
clone size: many; V gene: TRBV4-3; J gene: TRBJ1-2; D gene: TRBD1; CDR3 protein: CASSRKTGGTSYGYTF; CDR3 DNA: TGCGCCAGCAGCCGTAAGACAGGGGGAACCTCCTATGGCTACACCTTC
clone size: many; V gene: TRBV5-4; J gene: TRBJ2-5; D gene: NA; CDR3 protein: CASSFRDRSIDQETQYF; CDR3 DNA: TGTGCCAGCAGCTTTCGTGACAGGTCGATAGATCAAGAGACCCAGTACTTC
clone size: NA; V gene: TRBV4-1; J gene: TRBJ2-3; D gene: NA; CDR3 protein: CASSQEPGPITDTQYF; CDR3 DNA: TGCGCCAGCAGCCAAGAGCCGGGGCCTATCACAGATACGCAGTATTTT
clone size: few; V gene: TRBV12-1; J gene: TRBJ2-2; D gene: NA; CDR3 protein: CASSFARQQENTGELFF; CDR3 DNA: TGTGCCAGCAGCTTTGCACGTCAACAGGAGAACACCGGGGAGCTGTTTTTT
clone size: few; V gene: TRBV7-6; J gene: TRBJ1-2; D gene: NA; CDR3 protein: CASSPGLGVYGYTF; CDR3 DNA: TGTGCCAGCAGCCCGGGTTTGGGGGTCTATGGCTACACCTTC
clone size: NA; V gene: TRBV29-1; J gene: TRBJ2-3; D gene: TRBD1; CDR3 protein: CSVRDRVKDTQYF; CDR3 DNA: TGCAGCGTAAGGGACAGGGTTAAAGATACGCAGTATTTT
clone size: NA; V gene: TRBV5-1; J gene: TRBJ2-1; D gene: TRBD2; CDR3 protein: CASSRIGTRDYNEQFF; CDR3 DNA: TGCGCCAGCAGTCGAATCGGGACTAGAGACTACAATGAGCAGTTCTTC
clone size: few; V gene: TRBV11-2; J gene: TRBJ1-1; D gene: NA; CDR3 protein: CASTGDTQAFF; CDR3 DNA: TGTGCCAGCACCGGGGACACTCAAGCTTTCTTT
clone size: many; V gene: TRBV20-1; J gene: TRBJ2-1; D gene: TRBD2; CDR3 protein: CSAMGLAGTNEQFF; CDR3 DNA: TGCAGTGCTATGGGACTAGCGGGGACCAATGAGCAGTTCTTC
clone size: few; V gene: TRBV14; J gene: TRBJ2-7; D gene: NA; CDR3 protein: CASSQEGISYEQYF; CDR3 DNA: TGTGCCAGCAGCCAAGAAGGGATCTCCTACGAGCAGTACTTC
clone size: few; V gene: TRBV5-1; J gene: TRBJ2-7; D gene: TRBD1; CDR3 protein: CASSSGTAFYEQYF; CDR3 DNA: TGCGCCAGCAGCTCCGGGACAGCGTTCTACGAGCAGTACTTC